The sequence of this T cell receptor (beta chain) was determined in a study of early T cells in non-severe SARS-CoV-2 infection. About the study: Bulk RNA from unsorted whole blood was sequenced; chains were unpaired.

Researchers attached unique molecular identifiers to individual cDNA molecules. From the 5' RACE reads, TCRdb called clonotypes with MiXCR, one entry per CDR3 protein. This sample carries 35,000 to 45,000 distinct CDR3 sequences, 12% of them seen once, and the ten largest clones take approximately 16%. This clonotype was seen a handful of times. The antigen is unknown. Findings of the study overall: VDJdb matching favored anti-spike CD8 responses, missing private and CD4 specificities.

The clonotype originates from an adult who was a healthcare worker with PCR-confirmed SARS-CoV-2 infection or an uninfected control (not recorded which). The sample taken for sequencing was whole blood.

The CDR3 is CACMGSLSTEAFF. The CDR3, as DNA: TGTGCCTGTATGGGGTCCTTATCCACTGAAGCTTTCTTT. This rearrangement joins TRBV30 to TRBJ1-1; D remains ambiguous. The CDR3 has 13 amino acids. V lost 6 bases, J lost 4 bases, and 15 bases lay in between. CDR1 and CDR2 (germline): GTSNPN, SVGIG (reference sequence). The full variable domain, its missing parts supplied by reference TRBV30 and TRBJ1-1, is SQTIHQWPATLVQPVGSPLSLECTVEGTSNPNLYWYRQAAGRGLQLLFYSVGIGQISSEVPQNLSASRPQDRQFILSSKKLLLSDSGFYLCACMGSLSTEAFFGQGTRLTVV.